This TCR beta chain derives from a study of blood T cell repertoires in COVID-19 (TCRdb year 2020). For context, the study as a whole: Samples from collaborators originated in the United States, Italy and Spain and spanned both the acute and convalescent phases of COVID-19. The dataset comprised deeply sampled blood TCRbeta repertoires from subjects exposed to, actively infected with, or recovered from COVID-19. The samples were drawn from the first 160 participants of the ongoing ImmuneRACE study and from 1,254 subjects provided by 6 global collaborators. The prospective study material was composed of cDNA or gDNA derived from T cells, B-cell-depleted T cells, or PBMCs. The repertoires were released in a freely available public database meant as a resource for research on the immune response to SARS-CoV-2. A de-identified subject ID, COVID-19 status, age in years and sex were almost always included in the sample metadata. Where available, HLA class I and class II types were obtained from metadata supplied by the sample provider rather than from assay-based typing.

TCRbeta CDR3 regions were amplified from genomic DNA using the immunoSEQ Assay, a bias-controlled multiplex PCR. Per the source publication's procedure: The number of nucleated cells in each sample was estimated by amplification of reference gene primers within the assay. To quantify the absolute abundance of each unique TCRbeta CDR3 rearrangement, sequence reads were collapsed and filtered. For each sample, productive Simpson clonality was calculated by taking the square root of Simpson's diversity index across productive rearrangements. As stored in TCRdb, this immuneACCESS dataset retains in-frame rearrangements with V and J assigned. A fraction of the clones does not appear; measured against another copy, unresolved V genes explain less than half of the discrepancy, and the remainder lacks a known reason. V and J calls and clone size are given by that table; D and trimming were obtained from the DNA. The sample table holds fewer than 350,000 clones, of which around 81% were seen once. Under 3% of the sample goes to the ten largest clones.

Points on this clone: Its recognized antigen is unknown. Base-call qualities are not available, and no considerably larger clone is one nucleotide away.

V loses 6 bases at its end and J loses 3 bases; junction bases beyond the gene matches: 4. The CDR3 starts with the cysteine, ends with the phenylalanine, and has 13 residues. Only CDR3 DNA remains: 39 bases, in frame from the first base. Via the germline V gene, CDR1 is MNHEY and CDR2 SVGAGI. Each collaborating institution followed its own protocols to collect whole blood in K2EDTA tubes. For TCRbeta analysis, collaborator samples were shipped as frozen whole blood, as isolated PBMCs, or as DNA extracted from either sample type. The full study reports these points: The amount of clinical and demographic metadata varied by source and participant and was provided uncurated.

The source material was peripheral blood. The sequence was obtained from an older woman with active or convalescent COVID-19. The sequence joins TRBV6-5 to TRBJ1-1, with TRBD1 identical over 7 junction bases. In nucleotides, the sequence is TGTGCCAGCAGATCCACAGGGGACACTGAAGCTTTCTTT. The resulting protein is CASRSTGDTEAFF.